Shown below are 12 T cell receptor beta chains from a single sample sequenced in a study of glioma-infiltrating T cells. TCR alpha and beta CDR3 regions were amplified from RNA using iRepertoire nested multiplex PCR. Each CDR3 protein gets one entry after TCRdb re-called the multiplex PCR reads with MiXCR. The repertoire holds around 190,000 distinct CDR3 sequences, with approximately 30% as singletons. The specimen was glioma tissue, nonneoplastic brain tissue, or PBMCs (not recorded which). The receptor set was obtained from a human donor with low-grade glioma or glioblastoma, undergoing nonglioma brain surgery, or in good health (not recorded which).

This clonotype was picked up many times. The J gene is TRBJ2-5, the V gene TRBV6-1; 13 nucleotides align to TRBD2. The CDR3 is 16 residues long. V was pared by 5 bases and J by 7 bases, with 10 bases of the junction left unmatched. CDR1 is MNHNS and CDR2 is SASEGT in the germline V gene. The CDR3 spells CASSLTSGRSGGTQYF. The CDR3 DNA reads TGTGCCAGCAGTTTGACTAGCGGGAGGTCGGGAGGGACCCAGTACTTC.

With respect to this clonotype: A much larger clonotype is one base distant, so this may be a read error. This chain uses TRBV12-3 or TRBV12-4 with TRBJ1-3, with D perhaps matching TRBD1 (5 bases). This CDR3 contains 14 residues. The ends were cut back, 9 bases at V and 2 bases at J, with 14 bases in the middle. This chain's CDR3 is CARGVQGAGNTIYF. In DNA, the CDR3 is TGTGCCAGAGGGGTTCAGGGTGCTGGAAACACCATATATTTT.

Ten or more counts support this clonotype. V is TRBV4-1 and J is TRBJ2-7; D is undetermined. V shed 2 bases and J shed 2 bases, with 10 bases lying between them. Germline V lookup: CDR1 MGHRA, CDR2 YSYEKL. The CDR3 extends over 14 amino acids. The CDR3 loop is CASSQPDRPYEQYF. CDR3 DNA: TGCGCCAGCAGCCAACCGGACCGACCCTACGAGCAGTACTTC.

As regards this clonotype: Germline and junction disagree at one end, which may indicate a read error. V and J are TRBV7-6 and TRBJ1-2; unclear D gene. The CDR3 spans 13 residues. Germline V gene sequence: CDR1 SGHVS, CDR2 FNYEAQ. The CDR3 spells CASSSPWRHGHTF. The CDR3 nucleotides read TGTGCCAGCAGCTCCCCCTGGAGACATGGCCACACCTTC.

This clonotype appeared many times. The junction shows a germline mismatch at one end, possibly a read error. The V gene is TRBV7-2, the J gene TRBJ1-1; 8 nucleotides line up with TRBD1. The CDR3 length is 13 residues. Germline loops: CDR1 SGHTA, CDR2 FQGNSA. The DNA for the CDR3 is TGTGCCAGCACCTTACAGGGGGACACTGAAGCTTTCTTT. Translation gives CASTLQGDTEAFF.

The table lists this clonotype with a few counts. The rearrangement joins TRBV29-1 to TRBJ1-2, with D uncertain. Trimming took 7 bases from V and 2 from J, leaving 14 bases between them. The CDR3 extends over 13 amino acids. Germline CDR1 is SQVTM and CDR2 is ANQGSEA. For the CDR3, the DNA is TGCAGCGCTTCCTCGGACTGGAACTATGGCTACACCTTC. Translation: CSASSDWNYGYTF.

At least ten counts were recorded for this clonotype. The rearrangement uses TRBV7-8 and TRBJ1-6; D remains ambiguous. Germline V gene sequence: CDR1 SGHVS, CDR2 FQNEAQ. The CDR3 extends over 17 amino acids. V lost 0 bases and J lost 8, with 17 bases in between. CDR3 nucleotide sequence: TGTGCCAGCAGCTTAGCGCCAGGCTCAGGCGAGCATTCACCCCTCCACTTT. It is translated as CASSLAPGSGEHSPLHF.

This clonotype was detected ten times or more. The CDR3 region is CASSLGSGLKLFF. The CDR3 DNA follows: TGTGCCAGCAGCTTAGGATCAGGGCTTAAACTGTTTTTT. This rearrangement joins TRBV11-2 to TRBJ1-4; maybe TRBD1 (5 bases). V lost 1 base and J 11 bases, leaving 11 bases between the germline ends. In germline, CDR1 is SGHAT, CDR2 FQNNGV. The CDR3 covers 13 residues.

This clonotype is labeled medium-sized. Written as DNA, the CDR3 is TGTGCCAGCCGGAGGGCGGAGCTGTACAATGAGCAGTTCTTC. It is translated as CASRRAELYNEQFF. The chain couples TRBV6-2 or TRBV6-3 to TRBJ2-1, with D possibly being TRBD2 (6 bases). The CDR3 loop spans 14 amino acids. The V end lost 8 bases, the J end lost 4 bases, and 15 bases lay between the germline ends. CDR1 and CDR2 from the germline V gene are MNHEY and SVGEGT.

This clonotype was seen at least ten times. This sequence joins TRBV7-6 and TRBJ2-7; TRBD2 agrees at 10 bases. There are 14 residues in the CDR3. V lost 3 bases, J lost 5 bases, and 4 bases stayed unmatched. CDR1 is SGHVS, CDR2 FNYEAQ, per germline. Written as DNA, the CDR3 is TGTGCCAGCAGCTTCCTAGCGGGAGTCCACGAGCAGTACTTC. Its protein product is CASSFLAGVHEQYF. Full variable domain (remainder filled in from reference TRBV7-6 and TRBJ2-7): GAGVSQSPRYKVTKRGQDVALRCDPISGHVSLYWYRQALGQGPEFLTYFNYEAQQDKSGLPNDRFSAERPEGSISTLTIQRTEQRDSAMYRCASSFLAGVHEQYFGPGTRLTVT.

A word on this clonotype: Here the CDR3 omits its conserved ending phenylalanine or tryptophan, so a read error is the likely source. The gene calls are TRBV18 and TRBJ2-7, with a tentative D call TRBD2 (6 bases). This CDR3 has 12 residues. The germline gives CDR1 KGHSH, CDR2 LQKENI. Trimming left V 3 bases short and J 4 bases short, with 7 bases between. The DNA of the CDR3 is TGTGCCAGCTCACCGGAGGGTTACGAGCAGTACTAC. Translation: CASSPEGYEQYY.

This clonotype was recorded at least ten times. The V gene is TRBV28, the J gene TRBJ2-7; a weak D match, TRBD1 (6 bases). The V end lost 2 bases, the J end lost 5 bases, and 10 bases lay between the germline ends. CDR1 is MDHEN and CDR2 is SYDVKM in the germline V gene. The CDR3 length is 13 residues. The DNA for the CDR3 is TGTGCCAGCAGTTTACGAGGGGGTGACGAGCAGTACTTC. Translated: CASSLRGGDEQYF.